This T cell receptor (beta chain) was captured by sequencing in a study of cytotoxic CD8 clonotypes in ibrutinib-treated CLL. Target depth was 1 in 200,000 to 1 in 1 million T cells, about 10x per clonotype. The data were produced by immunoSEQ multiplex PCR, yet TCRdb's version contains in-frame clones alone and is incomplete. The data contain tens of thousands of clones, 65% to 70% of them singletons. This CDR3 contains 13 residues. Germline CDR1 is GTSNPN and CDR2 is SVGIG (reference sequence). The ends were cut back, 4 bases at V and 3 bases at J, with 12 bases in the middle. This chain links TRBV30 with TRBJ1-1; maybe TRBD1 (5 bases). The receptor was isolated from a human donor with chronic lymphocytic leukemia. The sample in question was PBMCs, obtained after 24 months of ibrutinib treatment. The CDR3 bases are TGTGCCTGGAACCCTACGACAGACACTGAAGCTTTCTTT. Protein: CAWNPTTDTEAFF. The full variable domain, rest sourced from reference TRBV30 and TRBJ1-1, is SQTIHQWPATLVQPVGSPLSLECTVEGTSNPNLYWYRQAAGRGLQLLFYSVGIGQISSEVPQNLSASRPQDRQFILSSKKLLLSDSGFYLCAWNPTTDTEAFFGQGTRLTVV.